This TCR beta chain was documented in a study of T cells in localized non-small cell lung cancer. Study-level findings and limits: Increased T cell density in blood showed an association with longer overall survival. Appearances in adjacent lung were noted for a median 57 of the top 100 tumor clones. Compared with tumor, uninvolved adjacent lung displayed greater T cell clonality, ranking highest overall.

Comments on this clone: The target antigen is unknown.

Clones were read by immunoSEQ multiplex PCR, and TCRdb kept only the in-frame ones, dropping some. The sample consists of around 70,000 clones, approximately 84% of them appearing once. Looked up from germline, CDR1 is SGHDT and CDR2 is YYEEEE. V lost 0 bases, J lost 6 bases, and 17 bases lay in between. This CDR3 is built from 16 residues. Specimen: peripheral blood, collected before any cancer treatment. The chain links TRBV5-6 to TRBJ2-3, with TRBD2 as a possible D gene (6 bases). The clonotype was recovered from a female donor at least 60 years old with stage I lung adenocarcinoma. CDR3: CASSLAGGVKYDTQYF. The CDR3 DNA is TGTGCCAGCAGCTTGGCCGGAGGGGTCAAGTATGATACGCAGTATTTT.